This TCR beta chain was recorded in a study of CD8 T cells in ankylosing spondylitis. Study-wide points: A motif of fewer than ten highly homologous TCR beta variants was seen as apparently characteristic of ankylosing spondylitis blood. In peripheral blood, disease-linked CD8+ clones occurred at relatively low frequencies.

TCRdb used MiXCR to reprocess the 5' RACE reads, holding one entry per CDR3 protein. The table shows 130,000 or so distinct CDR3 sequences, with 9.5% to 12% occurring only once. J gave up 4 bases and V 2 bases, and 6 bases lay outside the gene matches. This CDR3 has 15 amino acids. This clonotype has a count of ten or more. The target antigen is unknown. The origin of this receptor is a female donor with ankylosing spondylitis or in good health (not recorded which). The sample taken for sequencing was blood, either unsorted or a sorted T cell fraction (not recorded which). The gene calls are TRBV12-3 or TRBV12-4 and TRBJ2-3, with 7 bases that match TRBD2. CDR3 protein: CASSLNPTSADTQYF. The CDR3, as DNA: TGTGCCAGCAGTTTAAACCCCACTAGCGCAGATACGCAGTATTTT.